This record covers a single TCR beta chain. The antigen is unknown. The data originate from a study of blood T cells in healthy people across ages. Notes on the study in general: A greater number of naive CD4+ cells and higher diversity distinguished long-lived donors from aged donors.

Peripheral blood from each donor was collected in a volume of roughly 9.8 milliliters. Primers used in a second PCR of roughly 6 to 12 cycles were a sample-barcoded 5' primer and a J-beta primer mix. A 12-random-nucleotide template-switch adaptor tagged each cDNA molecule. Using its own MiXCR run on the 5' RACE reads, TCRdb lists one record per CDR3 protein. The sample lists about 1.4 million distinct CDR3 sequences, approximately 59% occurring once. The V end lost 1 base, the J end lost 7 bases, and 7 bases lay between the germline ends. This CDR3 is 12 amino acids long. In germline, CDR1 is SEHNR, CDR2 FQNEAQ (reference sequence).

J is TRBJ1-1 and V is TRBV7-9, with D uncertain. This receptor was taken from a man younger than 30 in good health. The specimen was blood. The CDR3: CASSLGWNEAFF. The DNA for the CDR3 is TGTGCCAGCAGCTTAGGATGGAATGAAGCTTTCTTT.